This TCR beta chain was found in a study of shared clonotypes between healthy human individuals (TCRdb year 2020). About the investigation overall: Two women and a few men aged 18 to 49 years were included in the cohort. Leukapheresis yielded between about 0.9 and 8.9 billion PBMCs per donor. To increase sequencing depth and limit assay-specific biases, TCR repertoire library preparation and sequencing were carried out by different laboratories using diverse techniques. To estimate repertoire size and how much clonotypes are shared between individuals, the study performed deep sequencing of blood TCR repertoires from a handful of healthy adults. For each donor, CD4 naive and CD4 memory were each run on three plates, CD8 naive on two plates, and CD8 memory on one plate. Points the paper makes about the study in general: Pairwise subsampling indicated that sequencing depth was expected to affect the degree of clonotype sharing among donors. Naive subsets generally had larger estimated clonotype richness than memory subsets. Only blood was sampled, and tissue TCR repertoires likely differ from those in blood. Even with the large sequencing depth, rarefaction of the sorted-subset datasets indicated that sequencing was incomplete. Compared with non-shared clonotypes, clonotypes shared by all four sorted-subset donors had higher generation probabilities. The genetic and exposure-history diversity represented was limited by the small number of donors. Sharing across several donors was observed for approximately 4.6% of naive CD4, over 3% of naive CD8, 2% to 2.5% of memory CD4, and roughly 0.43% of memory CD8 clonotypes.

The donors were healthy, HIV-negative adults with no recently reported acute infections or vaccinations. All donors were Caucasian adults living in Nashville, Tennessee, USA. CD4+ T cells were enriched by magnetic negative selection; naive cells were then positively selected on CD45RA, and the negative fraction formed the memory subset. Blood was obtained by leukapheresis, after which PBMCs were separated by Ficoll-Histopaque density gradient centrifugation and cryopreserved in liquid nitrogen vapor phase. Analytical flow cytometry was used to check the purity and quantity of every magnetically sorted T cell population. From each sorted fraction, genomic DNA was isolated and quantified by UV absorbance on a Nanodrop 2000c. About this clone itself: This receptor's antigen is unknown. No qualities accompany the bases; no much larger clone lies one base away.

Using the deep immunoSEQ assay, multiplex PCR amplified TCR CDR3 regions from genomic DNA. Extracted genomic DNA from each cell subset was spread evenly across all wells of several immunoSEQ 96-well plates, with each plate serving as a replicate. For sorted subsets, each replicate PCR was loaded with 150 to 250 ng genomic DNA, equivalent to about 30,000 T cell genomes. Purified libraries were quantified with a Qubit 3.0 fluorometer, sized on a Bioanalyzer 2100, and re-quantified with the KAPA Library Quantification kit. Every immunoSEQ 96-well plate was sequenced on a dedicated single-read 150-cycle Illumina NextSeq 550 flow cell. Processing in the source paper ran as follows. Because the immunoSEQ output held only junctional sequences and lacked quality scores, the filtering could not match the filtering applied to full-length reads. Sequences were annotated with PyIR, a Python wrapper for IgBLAST v1.9, using IMGT germline references to assign V/J genes and CDR3. Reads were removed for weak V/J assignments (E-value above 1e-6), missing CDR3, stop codons, out-of-frame junctions, or ambiguous translated residues. V3J clonotypes were defined by identical inferred V gene, J gene, and CDR3 amino acid sequence. To compute the percentage overlap between repertoires, the number of shared unique clonotypes was divided by the size of the smaller repertoire. Repertoire richness was assessed with RTK rarefaction, the Chao1 estimator, and Recon v2.1 estimates of unobserved clonotypes. Generation probabilities for all TCRbeta clonotypes obtained by the gDNA method from four donors were computed using OLGA. This immuneACCESS table, as held by TCRdb, lists in-frame sequences with V and J called but not all clones. Of the missing ones, under half trace to an unresolved V gene in checked studies; the others have no known cause. V, J and clone size are taken as reported in that table, and D and trimming were inferred from the DNA itself. The sample table contains some 680,000 clones; only one count was recorded for about three quarters of them. The ten biggest clones cover around 1.8% of the sample.

According to the germline V gene, CDR1 reads MDHEN and CDR2 reads SYDVKM. Trimming takes 4 bases off V and 2 bases off J; junction bases not matched to a gene: 10. The CDR3 contains 16 residues, cysteine and phenylalanine counted. The only DNA kept is the CDR3, 48 bases in frame from the first base. What was sequenced was memory CD4+ T cells sorted from blood. Explained via the paper, the cell subset or site label denotes: CD45RA-negative fraction. The clonotype originates from a woman in her 30s in good health. The rearranged segments are TRBV28 and TRBJ2-7; TRBD1 matches 8 bases in the middle. The bases are TGTGCCAGCAGTTACGACACCGGGACAGGAGCCTACGAGCAGTACTTC. It encodes CASSYDTGTGAYEQYF.